Each of the 26 T cell receptor beta chains below was sequenced from the same sample in a study of blood T cell repertoires in COVID-19. Measured with immunoSEQ multiplex PCR; TCRdb has only the in-frame clones, and not every one. Here the sample spans 140,000 or so clones, roughly 80% being singletons. Input material: peripheral blood. The source is a woman of 80 years or more with acute or convalescent COVID-19.

In its sample, this clone was seen a few times. The V and J genes are TRBV5-4 and TRBJ1-6, with TRBD1 matching over 9 bases. This CDR3 is built from 16 residues. The germline V gene encodes CDR1 SGHNT and CDR2 YYREEE (reference sequence). J lost 8 bases, V lost 4 bases, and 10 bases had no gene match. The CDR3, as DNA: TGTGCCAGCAGCCGAGGACAGGGGAACTTTGATTCACCCCTCCACTTT. Amino acid sequence: CASSRGQGNFDSPLHF.

The rearrangement links TRBV7-8 to TRBJ1-2, with D possibly matching TRBD1 (6 bases). There are 15 residues in the CDR3. V shed 5 bases and J shed 8 bases, with 21 bases lying between them. Germline V gene sequence: CDR1 SGHVS, CDR2 FQNEAQ. As DNA, the CDR3 is TGTGCCAGCAGCCCCCGAAGTCGGGGACAAAGCGGCTACACCTTC. Its translation is CASSPRSRGQSGYTF.

The chain recombines TRBV14 with TRBJ1-4, with a tentative D call TRBD1 (5 bases). Germline assignment: CDR1 SGHDN and CDR2 FVKESK. V was pared by 5 bases and J by 14 bases, with 27 bases between. CDR3 length: 16 amino acids. The CDR3 reads CASSTGTDSSRRTLFF. CDR3 DNA sequence: TGTGCCAGCAGCACGGGGACTGACTCTTCGCGTAGGACGCTGTTTTTT.

This clone came up a few times. The chain joins TRBV5-4 to TRBJ2-5; TRBD1 aligns across 9 bases. The CDR3 length is 15 residues. Germline V gives CDR1 SGHNT, CDR2 YYREEE (reference sequence). Losses at the gene ends were 3 bases for V and 3 bases for J; bases not matched to a gene: 6. CDR3 nucleotide sequence: TGTGCCAGCAGCTCTCCTGACAGGGGGGAAGAGACCCAGTACTTC. Amino acids: CASSSPDRGEETQYF. Full variable domain (remainder filled in from reference TRBV5-4 and TRBJ2-5): ETGVTQSPTHLIKTRGQQVTLRCSSQSGHNTVSWYQQALGQGPQFIFQYYREEENGRGNFPPRFSGLQFPNYSSELNVNALELDDSALYLCASSSPDRGEETQYFGPGTRLLVL.

This chain connects TRBV18 to TRBJ2-6; 7 nucleotides agree with TRBD1. V trimming: 5 bases; J trimming: 1 base; junction bases outside the gene matches: 11. From germline, CDR1 is KGHSH and CDR2 LQKENI. This CDR3 is 18 amino acids long. The CDR3 bases are TGTGCCAGCTCATCGCAGACAGGGAAGGTTTCTGGGGCCAACGTCCTGACTTTC. Its translation: CASSSQTGKVSGANVLTF.

This clone has only a few counts. The chain employs TRBV3-1 (or the pseudogene TRBV3-2) and TRBJ1-1, with D hard to call. Germline CDR1 LGHDT, CDR2 YNNKEL (reference sequence). Between the trimmed V and J ends, which lost 4 bases and 5 bases, there was a span of 11 bases. The CDR3 is made up of 13 amino acids. The CDR3 sequence is CASSPDFWTEAFF. The CDR3 nucleotides read TGTGCCAGCAGCCCGGACTTCTGGACTGAAGCTTTCTTT.

The chain employs TRBV6-6 and TRBJ1-3, with D perhaps TRBD1 (6 bases). This CDR3 has 14 amino acids. CDR1 is MNHNY, CDR2 SVGAGI, per germline (reference sequence). V lost 7 bases to trimming and J lost 4 bases, with 14 bases between them. CDR3 sequence: CASTNPGGGNTIYF. In DNA, the CDR3 is TGTGCCAGCACCAACCCTGGGGGCGGAAACACCATATATTTT.

The V gene is TRBV11-3, the J gene TRBJ2-5; 8 bases are shared with TRBD1. Looked up from germline, CDR1 is SGHNT and CDR2 is YENEEA. The CDR3 is made up of 15 amino acids. J was trimmed by 4 bases and V by 1 base; bases with no gene match: 5. DNA of the CDR3: TGTGCCAGCAGCTTAGCACAGGGGGGAGGAGAGACCCAGTACTTC. Residues: CASSLAQGGGETQYF.

This clone was counted a few times. V is TRBV3-1 (or the pseudogene TRBV3-2) and J is TRBJ1-6; 7 bases line up with TRBD1. Losses at the gene ends were 1 base for V and 12 bases for J; bases not matched to a gene: 9. The CDR3 contains 15 residues. Germline loops: CDR1 LGHDT, CDR2 YNNKEL (reference sequence). The CDR3 coding sequence is TGTGCCAGCAGCCAAGGGACAGGTTCGGGTGGACCCCTCCACTTT. Protein sequence: CASSQGTGSGGPLHF.

The genes are TRBV11-2 and TRBJ1-2, with D maybe TRBD1 (6 bases). The CDR3 has 16 amino acids. The V and J ends lost 0 bases and 6 bases respectively, with 17 bases between them. The V gene's germline CDR1 is SGHAT and CDR2 FQNNGV. The CDR3 nucleotides are TGTGCCAGCAGCTTAGATAGTTGGGGGGGCAGGGATGGCTACACCTTC. It encodes CASSLDSWGGRDGYTF.

The CDR3 loop is CASSEEGVGQPQHF. The CDR3 nucleotides read TGTGCCAGCAGCGAGGAAGGGGTAGGGCAGCCCCAGCATTTT. The chain couples TRBV11-2 to TRBJ1-5; weak D call: TRBD1 (5 bases). The CDR3 loop spans 14 amino acids. Germline values: CDR1 SGHAT, CDR2 FQNNGV. V lost 5 bases, J lost 7 bases, and 15 bases lay in between.

The V and J genes are TRBV9 and TRBJ1-5; unclear D gene. Germline CDR1 and CDR2: SGDLS and YYNGEE. This CDR3 has 15 amino acids. V was cut by 4 bases and J by 0 bases, with 11 bases left in between. CDR3 sequence reads: CASSLDTNSNQPQHF. In DNA form, the CDR3 reads TGTGCCAGCAGCCTAGACACCAATAGCAATCAGCCCCAGCATTTT.

Here the CDR3 DNA reads TGTGCCAGCAGTCAAACGACAGGCCGTGGGGCTTTCTTT. Amino acids: CASSQTTGRGAFF. The V and J genes are TRBV3-1 (or the pseudogene TRBV3-2) and TRBJ1-1; D is perhaps TRBD1 (6 bases). CDR3 length equals 13 residues. V lost 6 bases and J 11 bases, leaving 19 bases between the germline ends. Per the germline V gene, CDR1 is LGHDT and CDR2 is YNNKEL (reference sequence).

The J gene is TRBJ1-1, the V gene TRBV7-3, with a weak D call TRBD1 (6 bases). Trimming left V 4 bases short and J 3 bases short, with 9 bases between. The CDR3 runs 13 residues. In germline, CDR1 is SGHTA, CDR2 FQGTGA. CDR3: CASSSYRDTEAFF. The CDR3, as DNA: TGTGCCAGCAGCTCGTACAGGGACACTGAAGCTTTCTTT. The complete variable domain, with remaining parts taken from reference TRBV7-3 and TRBJ1-1, reads GAGVSQTPSNKVTEKGKYVELRCDPISGHTALYWYRQSLGQGPEFLIYFQGTGAADDSGLPNDRFFAVRPEGSVSTLKIQRTERGDSAVYLCASSSYRDTEAFFGQGTRLTVV.

This sequence joins TRBV18 and TRBJ1-1; unclear D gene. Trimming took off 4 bases at V and 1 base at J, with 13 bases between the two ends. The germline gives CDR1 KGHSH, CDR2 LQKENI. CDR3 length: 15 residues. The CDR3 nucleotides are TGTGCCAGCTCACTTCGGGTTGGGAGGAACACTGAAGCTTTCTTT. Its translation is CASSLRVGRNTEAFF.

The genes are TRBV3-1 (or the pseudogene TRBV3-2) and TRBJ2-5; 10 bases align to TRBD2. V lost 4 bases and J lost 5; bases outside the gene matches: 10. From germline, CDR1 is LGHDT and CDR2 YNNKEL (reference sequence). The CDR3 runs to 16 residues. CDR3 sequence reads: CASSRPSGGDGETQYF. The CDR3 DNA is TGTGCCAGCAGCCGACCCAGCGGGGGGGATGGGGAGACCCAGTACTTC.

The CDR3 DNA is TGCGCCAGCAGCTTGTCCTTGCGTTCTGGAAACACCATATATTTT. This translates into CASSLSLRSGNTIYF. V and J are TRBV5-1 and TRBJ1-3; D is uncertain. Trimming took 1 base from V and 1 from J, leaving 9 bases between them. The V gene's germline CDR1 is SGHRS and CDR2 YFSETQ. This CDR3 comprises 15 residues.

The genes are TRBV6-2 or TRBV6-3 and TRBJ1-1; 8 nucleotides match TRBD1. This CDR3 contains 19 residues. Trimming removed 0 bases from V and 0 bases from J; junction bases left unmatched: 12. Germline V gene data show CDR1 as MNHEY and CDR2 as SVGEGT. Here the CDR3 reads CASSYSLNGQGAMNTEAFF. The CDR3 bases are TGTGCCAGCAGTTACTCCCTGAACGGACAGGGCGCTATGAACACTGAAGCTTTCTTT.

The CDR3 sequence: CASSIGGGQEKLFF. In DNA, the CDR3 is TGTGCCAGTAGTATAGGCGGGGGGCAGGAAAAACTGTTTTTT. V usage is TRBV19 and J usage is TRBJ1-4; a possible D gene is TRBD1 (6 bases). Germline lookup yields CDR1 LNHDA and CDR2 SQIVND (reference sequence). The CDR3 has 14 residues. V dropped 1 base and J dropped 8 bases, with 11 bases sitting between them.

The genes are TRBV7-6 and TRBJ1-6; maybe TRBD1 (6 bases). The length of the CDR3 is 15 residues. Germline CDR1 and CDR2: SGHVS and FNYEAQ. Trimming stripped 1 base from V and 6 bases from J, with 10 bases between. Written as DNA, the CDR3 is TGTGCCAGCAGCTTAGGGGACAAGTTTAATTCACCCCTCCACTTT. Amino acid sequence: CASSLGDKFNSPLHF.

The chain couples TRBV2 to TRBJ2-1; 7 bases are a match to TRBD1. Trimming cost V 7 bases and J 0 bases; bases outside gene matches: 9. The CDR3 has 16 residues. Germline CDR1 SNHLY, CDR2 FYNNEI. As DNA, the CDR3 is TGTGCCAGCATTGGGACAGTGCCAAGCTCCTACAATGAGCAGTTCTTC. Amino acids: CASIGTVPSSYNEQFF.

This sequence joins TRBV4-3 and TRBJ1-6, with 9 bases identical to TRBD1. This CDR3 spans 18 amino acids. V shed 1 base and J 9 bases; nucleotides not matched to a gene: 13. The germline CDR1 and CDR2 sequences are LGHNA and YSLEER. The CDR3 sequence: CASSQAAAGTGSGSPLHF. CDR3 coding DNA: TGCGCCAGCAGCCAAGCTGCAGCCGGGACAGGGAGCGGTTCACCCCTCCACTTT.

This clone was counted a single time. V and J are TRBV3-1 (or the pseudogene TRBV3-2) and TRBJ1-1, with TRBD1 as a possible D gene (5 bases). This CDR3 has 14 amino acids. Looked up from germline, CDR1 is LGHDT and CDR2 is YNNKEL (reference sequence). The ends were cut back, 0 bases at V and 7 bases at J, with 12 bases in the middle. CDR3 DNA: TGTGCCAGCAGCCAAGACCCGGGGGGGGGTGAAGCTTTCTTT. As protein: CASSQDPGGGEAFF.

The rearrangement joins TRBV6-2 or TRBV6-3 to TRBJ1-5; D unclear. Germline V gives CDR1 MNHEY, CDR2 SVGEGT. Trimming removed 4 bases from V and 7 bases from J, with 8 bases in between. The CDR3 has 12 amino acids. The CDR3, as DNA: TGTGCCAGCAGTTTTGCCGGGCAGCCCCAGCATTTT. It yields the protein CASSFAGQPQHF.

The V call is TRBV29-1, the J call TRBJ1-1, with D hard to call. This CDR3 is 13 amino acids long. Trimming shortened V by 4 bases and J by 0 bases, and 9 bases separated the two germline ends. Germline-derived CDR1 and CDR2 are SQVTM and ANQGSEA. The chain's CDR3 is CSVVGRLNTEAFF. The CDR3 DNA reads as TGCAGCGTTGTTGGCAGGCTGAACACTGAAGCTTTCTTT.

The chain joins TRBV30 to TRBJ2-2; 8 positions agree with TRBD1. Germline V gene lookup returns CDR1 GTSNPN and CDR2 SVGIG (reference sequence). Losses at the gene ends were 3 bases for V and 0 bases for J; bases not matched to a gene: 6. The CDR3 is 16 residues long. The CDR3 region is CAWSQPTGANTGELFF. The DNA of the CDR3 is TGTGCCTGGAGCCAACCGACAGGGGCGAACACCGGGGAGCTGTTTTTT.